Shown below are 13 T cell receptor beta chains from a single sample sequenced in a study of graft-versus-host responses after intestinal transplantation. The antigens these receptors bind are not known. TCRdb keeps only in-frame clones here, not all; method: immunoSEQ multiplex PCR. The top ten clones hold 2.5% to 3.5% of a sample with about 120,000 clones, approximately 95% of them seen once. Source: unstimulated CD8+ T cells sorted from spleen or lymph node cells, taken before intestinal transplant. Source of these receptors: a human donor who received an intestinal transplant.

The chain has TRBV2 and TRBJ1-2; no clear D gene. CDR3 size: 12 residues. Trimming stripped 3 bases from V and 3 bases from J, with 5 bases between. The germline CDR1 and CDR2 sequences are SNHLY and FYNNEI. Here the CDR3 reads CASSDADYGYTF. In nucleotides, the CDR3 is TGTGCCAGCAGTGACGCTGACTATGGCTACACCTTC.

The chain couples TRBV27 to TRBJ2-1; D not resolved. The CDR3 has 12 amino acids. The germline V and J ends were trimmed by 6 bases and 8 bases, with 11 bases remaining between them. Germline assignment: CDR1 MNHEY and CDR2 SMNVEV (reference sequence). The CDR3 DNA reads TGTGCCAGCAGCTACGGTGACGATGAGCAGTTCTTC. Protein product: CASSYGDDEQFF.

The chain links TRBV4-3 to TRBJ1-1; D remains unclear. This CDR3 region has 15 residues. Between the trimmed V and J ends, which lost 0 bases and 5 bases, there was a span of 13 bases. Germline values: CDR1 LGHNA, CDR2 YSLEER. The CDR3 loop is CASSQDSKVWTEAFF. The DNA for the CDR3 is TGCGCCAGCAGCCAAGATAGTAAGGTCTGGACTGAAGCTTTCTTT.

This chain connects TRBV27 to TRBJ2-7; D unresolved. There are 12 residues in the CDR3. V shed 5 bases and J shed 5 bases, with 10 bases lying between them. The germline CDR1 and CDR2 sequences are MNHEY and SMNVEV (reference sequence). The CDR3 spells CASSPSGDEQYF. CDR3 nucleotide sequence: TGTGCCAGCAGTCCTTCAGGCGACGAGCAGTACTTC.

The sample holds one count of this clone. J is TRBJ2-5 and V is TRBV7-2; D is perhaps TRBD2 (6 bases). The end of the DNA aligns better with TRBJ2-7, so the J call may be wrong. Per germline, CDR1 SGHTA and CDR2 FQGNSA. The CDR3 covers 13 residues. The CDR3 loop is CASSLVEAGEQYF. The DNA for the CDR3 is TGTGCCAGCAGCTTAGTTGAAGCGGGCGAGCAGTACTTC.

V gene TRBV6-5 combines with J gene TRBJ1-5; D might be TRBD1 (6 bases). The CDR3 runs 13 residues. Trimming left V 5 bases short and J 4 bases short, with 9 bases between. Germline V gene lookup returns CDR1 MNHEY and CDR2 SVGAGI. CDR3 in amino acids: CASSLRGNQPQHF. In nucleotides, the CDR3 is TGTGCCAGCAGTCTCAGGGGTAATCAGCCCCAGCATTTT.

The CDR3 region is CASSQGIGLQNIQYF. Here the CDR3 DNA reads TGTGCCAGCAGCCAAGGTATAGGACTACAAAACATTCAGTACTTC. The rearrangement uses TRBV4-2 and TRBJ2-4, with a tentative D call TRBD2 (6 bases). The CDR3 totals 15 residues. V lost 1 base and J lost 5, with 12 bases in between. The germline V gene has CDR1 LGHNA and CDR2 YNFKEQ.

The chain uses TRBV6-6 and TRBJ1-1; D is uncertain. Germline CDR1 MNHNY, CDR2 SVGAGI (reference sequence). The CDR3 extends over 13 amino acids. V was shortened by 2 bases and J by 2 bases, with 6 bases between the two germline ends. CDR3 nucleotide sequence: TGTGCCAGCAGTTACGGGATTAACACTGAAGCTTTCTTT. It translates to CASSYGINTEAFF.

This clone was seen once. V is TRBV10-3 and J is TRBJ2-6; D not resolved. The CDR3 runs 16 residues. Deletions cut 5 bases from V and 0 bases from J, with 11 bases between. Germline loops: CDR1 ENHRY, CDR2 SYGVKD. DNA for the CDR3: TGTGCCATCAGTCCTAGACAAACCTCTGGGGCCAACGTCCTGACTTTC. Residues: CAISPRQTSGANVLTF.

This sequence joins TRBV11-2 and TRBJ1-2; tentative D call: TRBD1 (6 bases). Germline values: CDR1 SGHAT, CDR2 FQNNGV. The CDR3 extends over 14 amino acids. The V and J ends lost 1 base and 4 bases respectively, with 10 bases between them. The CDR3 loop is CASSLVGTPYGYTF. The CDR3, as DNA: TGTGCCAGCAGCTTAGTTGGGACACCCTATGGCTACACCTTC.

This clone was detected once. The rearrangement joins TRBV7-3 to TRBJ2-6; 9 bases line up with TRBD1. This CDR3 comprises 18 residues. Unmatched junction bases numbered 13, after V lost 2 bases and J lost 8 bases. Germline values: CDR1 SGHTA, CDR2 FQGTGA. The CDR3 is CASSLSGTGTLGPNVLTF. CDR3 in DNA: TGTGCCAGCAGCTTATCCGGGACAGGGACCCTCGGCCCCAACGTCCTGACTTTC.

The chain links TRBV30 to TRBJ2-1; 8 bases are shared with TRBD1. This CDR3 contains 14 residues. J gave up 3 bases and V 4 bases, and 5 bases lay outside the gene matches. Germline V gene data show CDR1 as GTSNPN and CDR2 as SVGIG (reference sequence). The CDR3 nucleotides read TGTGCCTGGACAGACAGGGGTAACTACAATGAGCAGTTCTTC. This gives the protein CAWTDRGNYNEQFF.

The V and J genes are TRBV10-1 and TRBJ2-7; TRBD2 agrees at 13 bases. The germline gives CDR1 WNHNN, CDR2 SYGVQD (reference sequence). The CDR3 covers 13 residues. J was trimmed by 2 bases and V by 10 bases; bases with no gene match: 2. In DNA form, the CDR3 reads TGCGCCAACGGACTAGCGGGAGCCTACGAGCAGTACTTC. Translation gives CANGLAGAYEQYF.